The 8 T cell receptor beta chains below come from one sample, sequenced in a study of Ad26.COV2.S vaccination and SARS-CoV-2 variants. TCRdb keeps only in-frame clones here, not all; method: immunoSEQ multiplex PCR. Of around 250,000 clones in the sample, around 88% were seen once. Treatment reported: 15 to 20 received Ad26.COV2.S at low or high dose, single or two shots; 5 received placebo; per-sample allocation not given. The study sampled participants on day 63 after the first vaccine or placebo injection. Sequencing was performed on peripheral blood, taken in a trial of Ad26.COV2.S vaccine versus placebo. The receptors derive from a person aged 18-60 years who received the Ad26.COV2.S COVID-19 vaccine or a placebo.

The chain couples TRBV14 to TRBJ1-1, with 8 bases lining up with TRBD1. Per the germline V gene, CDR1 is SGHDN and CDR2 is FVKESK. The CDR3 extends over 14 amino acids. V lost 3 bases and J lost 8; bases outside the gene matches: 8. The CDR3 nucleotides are TGTGCCAGCAGCCAGGGGTGGCAGGGGGCGGAAGCTTTCTTT. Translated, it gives CASSQGWQGAEAFF.

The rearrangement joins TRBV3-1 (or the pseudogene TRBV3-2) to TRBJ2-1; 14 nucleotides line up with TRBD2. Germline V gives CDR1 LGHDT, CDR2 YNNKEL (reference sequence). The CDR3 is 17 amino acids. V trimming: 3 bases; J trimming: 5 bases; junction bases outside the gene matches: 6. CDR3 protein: CASSQTSGRAGNNEQFF. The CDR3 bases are TGTGCCAGCAGCCAGACTAGCGGGAGGGCCGGGAACAATGAGCAGTTCTTC.

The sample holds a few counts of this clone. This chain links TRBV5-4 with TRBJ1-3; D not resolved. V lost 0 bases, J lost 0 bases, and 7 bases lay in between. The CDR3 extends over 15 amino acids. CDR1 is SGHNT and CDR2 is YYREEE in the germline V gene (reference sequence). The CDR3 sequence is CASSLDWGSGNTIYF. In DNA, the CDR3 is TGTGCCAGCAGCTTGGACTGGGGCTCTGGAAACACCATATATTTT.

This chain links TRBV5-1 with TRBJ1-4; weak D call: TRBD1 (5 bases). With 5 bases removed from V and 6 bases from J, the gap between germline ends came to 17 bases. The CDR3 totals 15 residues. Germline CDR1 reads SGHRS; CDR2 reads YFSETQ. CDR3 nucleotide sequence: TGCGCCAGCAGGAGCGCCGGGACCGGCTATGAAAAACTGTTTTTT. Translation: CASRSAGTGYEKLFF.

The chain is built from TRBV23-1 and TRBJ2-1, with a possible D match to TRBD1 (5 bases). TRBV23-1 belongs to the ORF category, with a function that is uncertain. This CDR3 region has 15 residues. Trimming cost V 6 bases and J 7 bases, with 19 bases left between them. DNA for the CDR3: TGCGCCAGCAGCCTGGGGCTTACCCGTGGGAATGAGCAGTTCTTC. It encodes CASSLGLTRGNEQFF.

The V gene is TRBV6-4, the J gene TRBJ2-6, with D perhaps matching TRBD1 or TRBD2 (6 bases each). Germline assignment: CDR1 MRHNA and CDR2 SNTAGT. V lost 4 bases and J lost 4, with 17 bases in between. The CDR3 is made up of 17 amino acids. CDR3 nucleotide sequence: TGTGCCAGCAGTGCGATGGGGGGCTCTCTGGGGGCCAACGTCCTGACTTTC. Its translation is CASSAMGGSLGANVLTF.

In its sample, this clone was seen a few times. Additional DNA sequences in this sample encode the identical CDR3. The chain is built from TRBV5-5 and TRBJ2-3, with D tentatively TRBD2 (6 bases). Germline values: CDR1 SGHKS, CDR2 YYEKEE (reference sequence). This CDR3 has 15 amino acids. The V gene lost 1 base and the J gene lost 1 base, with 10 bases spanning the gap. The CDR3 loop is CASSLRGEGTDTQYF. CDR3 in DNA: TGTGCCAGCAGCTTGCGCGGGGAAGGCACAGATACGCAGTATTTT.

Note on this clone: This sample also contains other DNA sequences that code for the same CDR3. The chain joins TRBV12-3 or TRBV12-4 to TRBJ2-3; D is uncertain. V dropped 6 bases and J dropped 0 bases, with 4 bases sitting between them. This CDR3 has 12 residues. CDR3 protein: CASRISTDTQYF. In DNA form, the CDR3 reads TGTGCCAGCAGGATTAGCACAGATACGCAGTATTTT.